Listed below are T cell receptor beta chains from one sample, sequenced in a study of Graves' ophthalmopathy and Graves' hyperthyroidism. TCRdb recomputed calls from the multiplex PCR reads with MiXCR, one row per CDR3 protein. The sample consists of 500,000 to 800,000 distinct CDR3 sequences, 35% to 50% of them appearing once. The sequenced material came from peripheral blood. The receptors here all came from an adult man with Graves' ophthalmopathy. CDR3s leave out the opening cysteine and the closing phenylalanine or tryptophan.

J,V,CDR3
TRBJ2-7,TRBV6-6,ASSYRGGGIYEQY
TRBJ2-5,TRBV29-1,SVAVGGQETQY
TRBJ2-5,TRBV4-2,ASSQDQASGGETQY
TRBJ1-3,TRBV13,ASSLKQGIGNTIY
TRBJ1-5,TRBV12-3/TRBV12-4,ASSLSSNQPQH
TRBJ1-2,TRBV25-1,ASSARSAAHYGYT
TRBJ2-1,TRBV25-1,ASSELGGGTRDNEQF
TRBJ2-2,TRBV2,ASSSAQNTGKLF
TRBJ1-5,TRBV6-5,ASSTRDRFNQPQH
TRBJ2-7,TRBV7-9,ASSFGVYEQY
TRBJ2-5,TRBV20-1,SARLAGDQETQY
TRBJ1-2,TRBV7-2,ASSLGPAVSYGYT
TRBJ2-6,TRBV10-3,ATQRLASTGANVLT
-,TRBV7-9,ASSMGLAAEQF
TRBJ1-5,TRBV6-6,ASTPGVQPQH
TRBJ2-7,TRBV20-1,SARLREQY
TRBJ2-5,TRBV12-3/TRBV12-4,ASSRRGGETQY
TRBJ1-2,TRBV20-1,SARDTGGSYGYT
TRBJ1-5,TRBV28,ASCQEYNQPQH
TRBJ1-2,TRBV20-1,SASTGGLGYT
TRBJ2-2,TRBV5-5,ASSLTGWETGELF
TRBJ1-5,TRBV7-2,ASSPGTGGYNQPQH
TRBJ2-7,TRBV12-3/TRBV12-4,ASSLDLRYEQY
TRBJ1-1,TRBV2,ASRAGQRGTSEAF
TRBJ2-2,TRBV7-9,ASSLQHAGGGELL
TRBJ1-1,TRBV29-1,SMTGGSTEAF
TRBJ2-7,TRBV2,ASRKGTGSRYEQY
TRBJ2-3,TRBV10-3,AIGSDTQY
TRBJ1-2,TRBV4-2,ASNPHT
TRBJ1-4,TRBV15,ATSSQASGKLF
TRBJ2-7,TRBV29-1,SGRAYEQY
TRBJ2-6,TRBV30,AWGRGHGANVLT
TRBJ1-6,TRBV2,ASTTMRQVDSPLH
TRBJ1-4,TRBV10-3,AISETGRSNEKLF
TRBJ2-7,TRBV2,ASSYLSDLSGSEQY
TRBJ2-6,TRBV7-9,ACSWRGANVLT
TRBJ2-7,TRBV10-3,ASSTDSWSAASYEQY
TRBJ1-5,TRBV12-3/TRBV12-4,ASSLAGGSNQPQH
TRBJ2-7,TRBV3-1,ASSQGRGSYEQY
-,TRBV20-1,SVPSGRGYEQF
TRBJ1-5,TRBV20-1,SANKELDTNQPQH
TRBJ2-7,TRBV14,ASSQETRVGGEQY
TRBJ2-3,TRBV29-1,SVGLTSGNTQY
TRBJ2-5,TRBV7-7,ASSSSKGQTQY
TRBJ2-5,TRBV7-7,ASAFGYQETQY
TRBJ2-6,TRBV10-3,AIPDRCAGANVLT
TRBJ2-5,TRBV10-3,ASFSPPGPTQETQY
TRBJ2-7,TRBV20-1,SANDNEQY
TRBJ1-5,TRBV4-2,ASSQDLGGNLRQPQH
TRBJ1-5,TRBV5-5,ASSLYRGETQH